Below, one T cell receptor (beta chain) is given with its context. Its specificity is unknown. Relative to the germline gene, one junction end is altered; a read error may explain this. The record originates from a study of cytomegalovirus exposure and HLA in healthy donors. Overall study findings and caveats: Follow-up analysis later connected one missense variant in DCLRE1C with trimming of TCR beta V- and J-genes.

PCR employed 60 Vbeta and 13 Jbeta primers. Method: immunoSEQ multiplex PCR; TCRdb's copy keeps in-frame clones and lacks some. The sample carries 100,000 to 150,000 clones, about 74% recorded once. Per germline, CDR1 SEHNR and CDR2 FQNEAQ (reference sequence). CDR3 size: 17 residues. This chain links TRBV7-9 with TRBJ1-2, with D possibly TRBD1 on 6 matching bases. This TCR derives from a woman aged 50 to 60 in good health and CMV-seropositive. Material for sequencing was PBMCs. The CDR3 spells CSSSLTQGSRFNYGYTF. The CDR3 DNA follows: TGTTCCAGCAGCCTGACTCAGGGGTCCCGATTTAACTATGGCTACACCTTC.